A single TCR beta chain is shown here with its context. The target antigen is unknown. These data originate in a study of siplizumab effects on memory and regulatory T cells. Study outcomes and limitations: Proliferating siplizumab-culture Treg suppressive function went unconfirmed. Alloreactive sequences tracing back to unstimulated CD4+ memory cells fell significantly with siplizumab.

Profiling relied on immunoSEQ multiplex PCR, and the TCRdb table lists in-frame clones only, not all of them. The sample records about 57,000 clones, less than 85% being singletons. Sequenced input: memory CD4+ T cells sorted from blood. The receptor was isolated from a human donor in good health.

The CDR3 coding sequence is TGTGCCAGCCCCGGAGCCTCTGGAAACACCATATATTTT. It translates to CASPGASGNTIYF. The genes are TRBV18 and TRBJ1-3; the D is unclear. V gave up 8 bases and J gave up 0 bases, with 8 bases separating them. This CDR3 comprises 13 residues. The germline V gene has CDR1 KGHSH and CDR2 LQKENI.